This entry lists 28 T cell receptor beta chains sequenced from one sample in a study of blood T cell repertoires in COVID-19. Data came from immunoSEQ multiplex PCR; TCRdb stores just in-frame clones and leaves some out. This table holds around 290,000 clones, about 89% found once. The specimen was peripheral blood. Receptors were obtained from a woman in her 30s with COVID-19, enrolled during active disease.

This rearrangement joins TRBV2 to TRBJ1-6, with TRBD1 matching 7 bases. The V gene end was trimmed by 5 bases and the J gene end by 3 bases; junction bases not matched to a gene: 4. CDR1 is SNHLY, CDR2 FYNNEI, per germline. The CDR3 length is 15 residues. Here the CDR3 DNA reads TGTGCCAGCAGTAAACGGGACAGCTATAATTCACCCCTCCACTTT. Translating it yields CASSKRDSYNSPLHF.

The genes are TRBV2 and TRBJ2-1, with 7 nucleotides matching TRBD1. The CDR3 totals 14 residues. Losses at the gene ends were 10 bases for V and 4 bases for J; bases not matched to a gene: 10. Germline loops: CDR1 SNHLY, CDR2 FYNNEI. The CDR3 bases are TGTGCCACAACCGACAGGGTGGAGTACAATGAGCAGTTCTTC. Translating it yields CATTDRVEYNEQFF.

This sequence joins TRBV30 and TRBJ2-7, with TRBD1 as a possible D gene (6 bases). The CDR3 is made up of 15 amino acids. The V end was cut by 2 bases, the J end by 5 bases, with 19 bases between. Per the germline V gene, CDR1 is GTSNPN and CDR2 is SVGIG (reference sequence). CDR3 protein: CAWSPPKTGFNEQYF. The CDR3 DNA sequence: TGTGCCTGGAGTCCCCCAAAAACAGGGTTCAACGAGCAGTACTTC.

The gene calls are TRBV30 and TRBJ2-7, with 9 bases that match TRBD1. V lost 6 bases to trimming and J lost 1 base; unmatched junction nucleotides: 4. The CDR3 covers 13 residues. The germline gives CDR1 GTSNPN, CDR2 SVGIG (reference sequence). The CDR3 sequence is CACIDRGSYEQYF. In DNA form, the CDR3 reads TGTGCCTGCATCGACAGGGGGTCCTACGAGCAGTACTTC.

The CDR3 region is CAIKTREAGGYTF. The DNA of the CDR3 is TGTGCCATCAAGACCAGGGAGGCGGGAGGCTACACCTTC. This chain connects TRBV6-5 to TRBJ1-2, with a possible D match to TRBD1 (5 bases). Looked up from germline, CDR1 is MNHEY and CDR2 is SVGAGI. The V gene lost 10 bases and the J gene lost 8 bases, with 20 bases spanning the gap. The CDR3 is made up of 13 amino acids.

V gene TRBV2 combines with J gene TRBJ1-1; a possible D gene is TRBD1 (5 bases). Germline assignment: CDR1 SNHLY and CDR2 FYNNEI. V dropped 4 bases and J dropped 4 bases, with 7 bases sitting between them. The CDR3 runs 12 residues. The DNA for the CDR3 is TGTGCCAGCAGTGTGGGGGGCACTGAAGCTTTCTTT. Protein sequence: CASSVGGTEAFF.

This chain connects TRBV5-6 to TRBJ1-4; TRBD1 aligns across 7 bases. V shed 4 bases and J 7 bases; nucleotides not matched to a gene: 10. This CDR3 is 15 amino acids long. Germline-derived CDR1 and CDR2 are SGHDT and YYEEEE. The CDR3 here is CASSIMGQGGEKLFF. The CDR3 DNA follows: TGTGCCAGCAGCATCATGGGGCAGGGGGGTGAAAAACTGTTTTTT.

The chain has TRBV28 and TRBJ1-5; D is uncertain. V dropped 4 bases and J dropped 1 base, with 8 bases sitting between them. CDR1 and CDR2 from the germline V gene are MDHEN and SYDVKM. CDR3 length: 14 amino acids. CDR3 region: CASSSEWSNQPQHF. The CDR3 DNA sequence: TGTGCCAGCAGTTCCGAGTGGAGCAATCAGCCCCAGCATTTT.

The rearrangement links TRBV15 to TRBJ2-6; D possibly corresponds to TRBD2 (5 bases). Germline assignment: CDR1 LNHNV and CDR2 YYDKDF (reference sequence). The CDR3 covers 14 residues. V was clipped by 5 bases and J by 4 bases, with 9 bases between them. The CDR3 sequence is CATSPPGGANVLTF. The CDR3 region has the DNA TGTGCCACCAGCCCGCCGGGGGGGGCCAACGTCCTGACTTTC. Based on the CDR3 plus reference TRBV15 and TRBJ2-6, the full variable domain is DAMVIQNPRYQVTQFGKPVTLSCSQTLNHNVMYWYQQKSSQAPKLLFHYYDKDFNNEADTPDNFQSRRPNTSFCFLDIRSPGLGDTAMYLCATSPPGGANVLTFGAGSRLTVL.

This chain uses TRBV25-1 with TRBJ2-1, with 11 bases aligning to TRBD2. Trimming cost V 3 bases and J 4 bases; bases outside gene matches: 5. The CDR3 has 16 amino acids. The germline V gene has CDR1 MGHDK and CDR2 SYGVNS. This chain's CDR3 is CASSDPSSGRYNEQFF. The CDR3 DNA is TGTGCCAGCAGTGACCCTTCTAGCGGGAGGTACAATGAGCAGTTCTTC.

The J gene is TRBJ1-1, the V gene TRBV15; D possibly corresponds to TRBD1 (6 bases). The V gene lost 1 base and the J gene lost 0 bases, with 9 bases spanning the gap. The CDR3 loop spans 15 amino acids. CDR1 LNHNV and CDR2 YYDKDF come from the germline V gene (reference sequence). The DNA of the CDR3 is TGTGCCACCAGCAGAGCCAGGGGACTGAACACTGAAGCTTTCTTT. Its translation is CATSRARGLNTEAFF.

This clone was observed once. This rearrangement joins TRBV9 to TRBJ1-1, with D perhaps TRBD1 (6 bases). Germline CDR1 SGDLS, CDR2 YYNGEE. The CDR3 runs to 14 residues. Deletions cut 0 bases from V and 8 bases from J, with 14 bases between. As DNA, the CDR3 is TGTGCCAGCAGCGTAGTTCCAGGGGCAGGAGAAGCTTTCTTT. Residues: CASSVVPGAGEAFF.

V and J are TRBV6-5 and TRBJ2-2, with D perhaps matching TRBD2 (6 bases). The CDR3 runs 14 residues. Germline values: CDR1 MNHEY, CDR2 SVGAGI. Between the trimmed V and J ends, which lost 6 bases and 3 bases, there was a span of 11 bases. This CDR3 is CASRVPGDTGELFF. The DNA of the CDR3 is TGTGCCAGCAGGGTCCCGGGGGACACCGGGGAGCTGTTTTTT.

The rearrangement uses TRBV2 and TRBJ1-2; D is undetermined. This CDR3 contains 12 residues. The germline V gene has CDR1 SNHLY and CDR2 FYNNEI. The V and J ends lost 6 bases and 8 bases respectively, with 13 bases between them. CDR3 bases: TGTGCCAGCAGACAGACCGGTCGAGGCTACACCTTC. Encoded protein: CASRQTGRGYTF.

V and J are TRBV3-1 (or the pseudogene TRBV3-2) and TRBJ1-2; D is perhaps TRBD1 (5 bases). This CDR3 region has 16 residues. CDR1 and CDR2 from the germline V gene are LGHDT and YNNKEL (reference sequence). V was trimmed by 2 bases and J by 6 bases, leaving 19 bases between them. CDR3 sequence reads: CASSQPHPGEGHGYTF. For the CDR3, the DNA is TGTGCCAGCAGCCAACCACACCCGGGGGAGGGACATGGCTACACCTTC.

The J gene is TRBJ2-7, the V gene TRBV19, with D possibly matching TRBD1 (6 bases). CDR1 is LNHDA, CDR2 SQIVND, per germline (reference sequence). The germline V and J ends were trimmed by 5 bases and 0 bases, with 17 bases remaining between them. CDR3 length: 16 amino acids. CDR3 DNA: TGTGCCAGTAGTTTCATGACAGGTCAATCCTCCTACGAGCAGTACTTC. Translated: CASSFMTGQSSYEQYF.

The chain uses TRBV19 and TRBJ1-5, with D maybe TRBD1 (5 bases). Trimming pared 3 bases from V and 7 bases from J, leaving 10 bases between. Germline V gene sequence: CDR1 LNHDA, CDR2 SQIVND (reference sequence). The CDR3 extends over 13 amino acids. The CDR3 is CASSISGIQPQHF. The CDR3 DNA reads TGTGCCAGTAGTATTTCAGGGATCCAGCCCCAGCATTTT.

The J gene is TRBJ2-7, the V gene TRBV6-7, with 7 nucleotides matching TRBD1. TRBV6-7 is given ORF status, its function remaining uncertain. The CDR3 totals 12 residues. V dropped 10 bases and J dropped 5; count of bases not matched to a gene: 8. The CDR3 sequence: CANDRVGHEQYF. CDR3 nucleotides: TGTGCCAACGACAGGGTAGGCCACGAGCAGTACTTC.

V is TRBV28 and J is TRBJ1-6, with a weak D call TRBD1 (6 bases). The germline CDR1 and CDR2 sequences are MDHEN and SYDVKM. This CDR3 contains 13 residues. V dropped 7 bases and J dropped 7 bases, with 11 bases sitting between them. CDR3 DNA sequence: TGTGCCAGCAAAGGCCAGGGGAATTCACCCCTCCACTTT. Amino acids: CASKGQGNSPLHF.

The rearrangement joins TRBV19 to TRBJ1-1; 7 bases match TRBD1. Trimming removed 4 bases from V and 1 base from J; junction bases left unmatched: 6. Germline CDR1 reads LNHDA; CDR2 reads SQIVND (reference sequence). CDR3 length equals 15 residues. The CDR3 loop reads CASSSLGTANTEAFF. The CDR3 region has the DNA TGTGCCAGTAGTAGCCTCGGGACAGCGAACACTGAAGCTTTCTTT.

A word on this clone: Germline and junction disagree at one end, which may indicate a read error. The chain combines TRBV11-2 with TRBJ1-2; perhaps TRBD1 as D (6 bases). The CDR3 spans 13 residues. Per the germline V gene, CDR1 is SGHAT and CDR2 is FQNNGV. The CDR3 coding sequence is TGTGCCAGCAGCTTACAGGGGAACTCTGGCTACACCTTC. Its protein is CASSLQGNSGYTF.

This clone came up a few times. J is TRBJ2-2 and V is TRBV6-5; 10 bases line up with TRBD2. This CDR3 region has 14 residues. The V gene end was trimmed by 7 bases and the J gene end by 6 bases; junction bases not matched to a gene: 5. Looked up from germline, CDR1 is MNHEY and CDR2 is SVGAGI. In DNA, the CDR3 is TGTGCCAGCACCGGCCTAGCGGGAGCCGGGGAGCTGTTTTTT. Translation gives CASTGLAGAGELFF.

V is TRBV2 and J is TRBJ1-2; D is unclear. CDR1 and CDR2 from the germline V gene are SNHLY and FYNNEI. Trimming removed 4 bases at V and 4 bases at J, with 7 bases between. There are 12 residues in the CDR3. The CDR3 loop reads CASSVGSYGYTF. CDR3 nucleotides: TGTGCCAGCAGTGTCGGGAGCTATGGCTACACCTTC.

The CDR3, as DNA: TGTGCCAGCAGCTGGGGGCTTGACTATGGCTACACCTTC. Encoded protein: CASSWGLDYGYTF. The rearrangement uses TRBV11-2 and TRBJ1-2, with D possibly TRBD1 on 6 matching bases. The CDR3 length is 13 residues. Germline CDR1 reads SGHAT; CDR2 reads FQNNGV. Deletions cut 4 bases from V and 3 bases from J, with 9 bases between.

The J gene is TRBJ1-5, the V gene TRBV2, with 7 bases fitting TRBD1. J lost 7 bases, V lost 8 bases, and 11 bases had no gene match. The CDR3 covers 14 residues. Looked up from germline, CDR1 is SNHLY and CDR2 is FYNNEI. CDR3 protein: CASVGTDRLQPQHF. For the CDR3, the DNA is TGTGCCAGCGTCGGGACAGATAGGTTGCAGCCCCAGCATTTT.

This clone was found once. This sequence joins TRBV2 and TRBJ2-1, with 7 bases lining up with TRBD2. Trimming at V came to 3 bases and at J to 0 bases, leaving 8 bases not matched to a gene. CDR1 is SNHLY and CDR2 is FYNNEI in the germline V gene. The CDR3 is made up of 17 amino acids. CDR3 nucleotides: TGTGCCAGCAGTGAGGGGCTAGCGGCTTTCTCCTACAATGAGCAGTTCTTC. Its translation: CASSEGLAAFSYNEQFF.

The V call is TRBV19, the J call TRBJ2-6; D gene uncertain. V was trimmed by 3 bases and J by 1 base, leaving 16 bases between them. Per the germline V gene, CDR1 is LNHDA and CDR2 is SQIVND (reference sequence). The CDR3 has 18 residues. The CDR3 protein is CASSMGFRSFSGANVLTF. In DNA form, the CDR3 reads TGTGCCAGTAGTATGGGTTTCAGGTCCTTTTCTGGGGCCAACGTCCTGACTTTC.

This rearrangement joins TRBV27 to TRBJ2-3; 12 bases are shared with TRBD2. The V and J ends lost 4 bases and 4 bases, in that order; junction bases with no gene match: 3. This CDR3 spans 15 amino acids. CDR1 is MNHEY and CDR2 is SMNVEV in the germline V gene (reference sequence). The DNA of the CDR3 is TGTGCCAGCAGTTCACTAGCGGGAGGTCCAGATACGCAGTATTTT. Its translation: CASSSLAGGPDTQYF.